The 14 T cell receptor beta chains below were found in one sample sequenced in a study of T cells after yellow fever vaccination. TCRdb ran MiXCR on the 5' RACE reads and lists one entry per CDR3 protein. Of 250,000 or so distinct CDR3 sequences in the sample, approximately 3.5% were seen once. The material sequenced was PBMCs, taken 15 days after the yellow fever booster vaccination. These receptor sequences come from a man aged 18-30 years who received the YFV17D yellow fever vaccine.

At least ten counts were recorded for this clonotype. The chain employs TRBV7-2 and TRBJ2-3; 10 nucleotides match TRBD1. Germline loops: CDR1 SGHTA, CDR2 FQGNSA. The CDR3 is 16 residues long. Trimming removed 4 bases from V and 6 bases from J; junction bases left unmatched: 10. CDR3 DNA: TGTGCCAGCAGCTCTTCCCGGGACAGGGGTCGTGATACGCAGTATTTT. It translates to CASSSSRDRGRDTQYF.

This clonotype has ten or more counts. For the CDR3, the DNA is TGTGCCAGCAGCCACGGACTCGAAGGCTACTACGAGCAGTACTTC. Its protein product is CASSHGLEGYYEQYF. This rearrangement joins TRBV14 to TRBJ2-7; the D gene is possibly TRBD2 (5 bases). The CDR3 covers 15 residues. Germline CDR1 reads SGHDN; CDR2 reads FVKESK. Trimming took off 3 bases at V and 3 bases at J, with 15 bases between the two ends.

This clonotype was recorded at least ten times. For the CDR3, the DNA is TGTGCCAGCACGGCTGCGGATAATTCACCCCTCCACTTT. It encodes CASTAADNSPLHF. V gene TRBV12-3 or TRBV12-4 combines with J gene TRBJ1-6; D is unresolved. V was pared by 7 bases and J by 5 bases, with 9 bases between. The CDR3 contains 13 residues.

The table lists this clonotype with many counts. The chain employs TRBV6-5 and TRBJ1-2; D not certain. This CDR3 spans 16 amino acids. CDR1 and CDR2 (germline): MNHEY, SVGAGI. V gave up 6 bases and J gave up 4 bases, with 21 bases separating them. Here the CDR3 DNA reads TGTGCCAGCAGGTCCTCTTACTCCCCTTGGGTCTATGGCTACACCTTC. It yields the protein CASRSSYSPWVYGYTF.

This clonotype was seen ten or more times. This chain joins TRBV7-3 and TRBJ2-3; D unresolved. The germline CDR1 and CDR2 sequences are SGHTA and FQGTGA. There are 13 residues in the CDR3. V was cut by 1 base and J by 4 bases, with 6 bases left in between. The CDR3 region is CASSLNSADTQYF. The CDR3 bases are TGTGCCAGCAGCTTAAATAGTGCAGATACGCAGTATTTT.

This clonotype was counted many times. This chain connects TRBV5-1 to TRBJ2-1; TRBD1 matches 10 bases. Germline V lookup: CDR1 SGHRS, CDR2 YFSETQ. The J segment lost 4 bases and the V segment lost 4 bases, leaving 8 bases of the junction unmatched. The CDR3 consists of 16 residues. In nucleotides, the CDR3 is TGCGCCAGCAGCCGATCGGGACAGGGGTATTACAATGAGCAGTTCTTC. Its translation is CASSRSGQGYYNEQFF.

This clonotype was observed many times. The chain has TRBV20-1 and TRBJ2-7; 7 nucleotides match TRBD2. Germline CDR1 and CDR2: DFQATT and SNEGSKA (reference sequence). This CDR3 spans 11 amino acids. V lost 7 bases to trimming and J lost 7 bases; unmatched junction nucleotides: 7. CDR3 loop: CSGGLGGEQYF. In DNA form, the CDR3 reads TGCAGTGGTGGACTAGGCGGGGAGCAGTACTTC.

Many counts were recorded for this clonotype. In nucleotides, the CDR3 is TGCGCCAGCAGCACCGGGACAGGGGGCCGGGGAGATACGCAGTATTTT. This encodes CASSTGTGGRGDTQYF. The chain recombines TRBV5-1 with TRBJ2-3; 12 bases are shared with TRBD1. CDR1 SGHRS and CDR2 YFSETQ come from the germline V gene. V lost 4 bases, J lost 5 bases, and 8 bases stayed unmatched. There are 16 residues in the CDR3.

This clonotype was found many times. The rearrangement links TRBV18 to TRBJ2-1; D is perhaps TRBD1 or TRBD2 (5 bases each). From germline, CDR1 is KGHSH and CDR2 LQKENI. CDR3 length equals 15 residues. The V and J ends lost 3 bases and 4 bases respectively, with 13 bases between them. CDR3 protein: CASSPVRDGYNEQFF. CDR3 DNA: TGTGCCAGCTCACCCGTCCGGGACGGGTACAATGAGCAGTTCTTC.

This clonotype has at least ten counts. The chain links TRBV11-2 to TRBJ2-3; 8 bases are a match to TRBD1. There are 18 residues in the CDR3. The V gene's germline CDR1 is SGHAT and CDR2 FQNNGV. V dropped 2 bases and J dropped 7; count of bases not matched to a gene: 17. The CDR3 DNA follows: TGTGCCAGCAGCTTATACGGGACAGGTGGTCCAGCCATGAATACGCAGTATTTT. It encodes CASSLYGTGGPAMNTQYF. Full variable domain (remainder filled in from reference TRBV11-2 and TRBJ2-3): EAGVAQSPRYKIIEKRQSVAFWCNPISGHATLYWYQQILGQGPKLLIQFQNNGVVDDSQLPKDRFSAERLKGVDSTLKIQPAKLEDSAVYLCASSLYGTGGPAMNTQYFGPGTRLTVL.

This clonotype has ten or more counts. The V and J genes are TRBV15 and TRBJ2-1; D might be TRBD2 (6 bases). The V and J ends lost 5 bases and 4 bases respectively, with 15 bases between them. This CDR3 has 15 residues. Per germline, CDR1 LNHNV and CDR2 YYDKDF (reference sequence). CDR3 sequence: CATSATGTQYNEQFF. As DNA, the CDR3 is TGTGCCACCAGCGCGACCGGGACTCAATACAATGAGCAGTTCTTC.

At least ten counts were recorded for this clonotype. Here the CDR3 DNA reads TGTGCCAGCAGCTTGGCCGGACTAGCGGGGGGAGATACGCAGTATTTT. Encoded protein: CASSLAGLAGGDTQYF. The gene calls are TRBV7-2 and TRBJ2-3, with 14 bases matching TRBD2. The germline V gene encodes CDR1 SGHTA and CDR2 FQGNSA. Trimming at V came to 3 bases and at J to 5 bases, leaving 4 bases not matched to a gene. The length of the CDR3 is 16 residues.

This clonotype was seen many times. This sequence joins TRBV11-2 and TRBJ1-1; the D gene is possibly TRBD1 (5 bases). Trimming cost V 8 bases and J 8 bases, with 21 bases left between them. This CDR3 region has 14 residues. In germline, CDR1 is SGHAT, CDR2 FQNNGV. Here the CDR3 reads CASEAHPGVKEAFF. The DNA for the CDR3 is TGTGCCAGCGAAGCCCACCCGGGGGTAAAAGAAGCTTTCTTT.

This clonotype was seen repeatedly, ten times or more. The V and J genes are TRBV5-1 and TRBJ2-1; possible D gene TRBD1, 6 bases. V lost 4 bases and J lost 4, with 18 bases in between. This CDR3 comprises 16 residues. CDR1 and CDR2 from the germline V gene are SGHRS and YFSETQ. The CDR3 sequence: CASSQDPGHGYNEQFF. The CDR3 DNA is TGCGCCAGCAGCCAGGATCCGGGACATGGGTACAATGAGCAGTTCTTC.